This entry features one TCR beta chain sequence. No antigen is known for it. Distinct nucleotide sequences in the sample also encode this CDR3. This specimen comes from a study of shared clonotypes between healthy human individuals. Study findings and constraints: Having only a few donors restricted how much genetic and exposure-history diversity was captured.

Profiling relied on immunoSEQ multiplex PCR, and the TCRdb table lists in-frame clones only, not all of them. The sample comprises a few million clones, 80% to 95% of which are singletons, and around 0.4% rests with the top ten. The J segment lost 4 bases and the V segment lost 3 bases, leaving 3 bases of the junction unmatched. The length of the CDR3 is 15 residues. Germline assignment: CDR1 SGHTA and CDR2 FQGNSA. This receptor was identified in a man aged 18 to 30 in good health. Some clones in this sample may be carry-over from other donors' samples. The source material was naive CD4+ T cells from PBMCs. Subset defined: CD45RA+ positively selected. The chain recombines TRBV7-2 with TRBJ2-1; 10 nucleotides agree with TRBD2. DNA for the CDR3: TGTGCCAGCAGCTTCCTAGCGGGAGTTTACAATGAGCAGTTCTTC. Amino acids: CASSFLAGVYNEQFF.